This T cell receptor (beta chain) was sequenced for a study of CD8 T cells in Susac syndrome. Random hexamers primed reverse transcription of about 0.45 to 1 ug RNA. A single record per CDR3 protein comes from TCRdb applying MiXCR to the immunoSEQ multiplex PCR reads. The data contain 100,000 to 150,000 distinct CDR3 sequences, around 75% of them seen just once; the ten biggest clones take up roughly 0.5%. This CDR3 region has 16 residues. V shed 2 bases, J shed 2 bases, and the junction held 2 bases outside the gene matches. The rearrangement links TRBV12-3 or TRBV12-4 to TRBJ2-1; 11 bases are a match to TRBD2. Sequenced: CD8+ T cells from PBMCs. This sequence originates from a human donor with multiple sclerosis. CDR3 sequence: CASSLFSGGAYNEQFF. CDR3 bases: TGTGCCAGCAGTTTATTTAGCGGGGGGGCCTACAATGAGCAGTTCTTC.